This TCR beta chain came from a study of T cell clonotyping in hematopoietic cell transplantation. Only one count was recorded for this clone. Its specificity is unknown. Sequenced by immunoSEQ multiplex PCR; TCRdb stores in-frame clones only, minus some. The sample includes over 10,000 clones, about 86% of them seen just once. Points from the study as a whole: Graft donor and pretransplant recipient Inverse Simpson Index values predicted broader posttransplant TCR diversity. Without cell sorting, CD4 versus CD8 contributions remain unresolved. Pathologically expanded recipient clonotypes increased progressively from day 30 to day 180 as diversity fell.

The sequencing here drew on PBMCs, taken 100 days after allogeneic stem cell transplant. The clonotype originates from a female patient in her thirties or forties who had an allogeneic stem cell transplant from a related donor, so T cells may come from the graft donor. Some clones in this sample may be carry-over from other donors' samples.

This CDR3 is CASSSSAFSYEQYF. The CDR3 DNA follows: TGTGCCAGCAGCTCATCCGCCTTCTCCTACGAGCAGTACTTC. V usage is TRBV7-2 and J usage is TRBJ2-7; no firm D call. The CDR3 is 14 amino acids. Germline CDR1 SGHTA, CDR2 FQGNSA. V lost 4 bases and J 0 bases, leaving 10 bases between the germline ends.